This T cell receptor (beta chain) was captured by sequencing in a study of shared clonotypes between healthy human individuals. Broader study findings: Sequencing depth was expected to affect clonotype sharing among donors.

The CDR3 contains 14 residues. The V end was cut by 1 base, the J end by 5 bases, with 9 bases between. Per germline, CDR1 SGHVS and CDR2 FNYEAQ. In the case of this clone: Its antigen is unknown.

Original handling: For the immunoSEQ data, sequences were junction-only without quality scores, so filtering differed. Here immunoSEQ multiplex PCR was the method, and the copy in TCRdb shows in-frame clones only, minus some. Clone size and the V and J calls come from that table; the DNA yielded D and trimming. The sample lists roughly 770,000 clones, 96% seen once, with around 0.25% in the top ten. Naive CD8 cells comprised CD45RO-negative, CCR7-positively selected cells, excluding terminally differentiated effector memory CD45RA+ cells. HIV-negative, healthy adults without recent acute infections or vaccinations were the donors. There were only Caucasian adults among the donors, and all lived in Nashville, Tennessee.

This TCR came from a young man in good health. Specimen: naive CD8+ T cells sorted from blood. The gene calls are TRBV7-6 and TRBJ1-5; the D is unclear. In nucleotides, the CDR3 is TGTGCCAGCAGCTTAGGCGGGAGGGATCAGCCCCAGCATTTT. Amino acids: CASSLGGRDQPQHF. Together with reference TRBV7-6 and TRBJ1-5, the CDR3 gives the full variable domain: GAGVSQSPRYKVTKRGQDVALRCDPISGHVSLYWYRQALGQGPEFLTYFNYEAQQDKSGLPNDRFSAERPEGSISTLTIQRTEQRDSAMYRCASSLGGRDQPQHFGDGTRLSIL.